Described below is a single TCR beta chain sequence and its context. Its binding antigen is unknown. There are no base qualities to consult, and no much larger clone falls within one base. This sample is drawn from a study of T cell responses to AZD1222 COVID-19 vaccine (dated by TCRdb to the early 2020s). In the study overall: AZD1222 recipients whose second dose came at about 4 weeks and those whose second dose came at about 12 weeks were combined into one group, since spike-specific TCR depth and breadth did not differ between the two schedules. A total of 233 trial participants underwent TCR sequencing, of whom about 210 had received two doses of AZD1222 and approximately 26 had received two doses of the MenACWY control vaccine. Trial participants were enrolled by age into 18-55, 56-69 and 70-plus year subgroups, with around 140, 26 and 57 TCR-sequenced participants respectively. Overall study outcomes, separate from this receptor: CD4 TCRs associated with the vaccine covered the entire spike protein, and the dominant responses were in regions 160-218 and 743-854. No day 14 peak-response samples were available, so repertoires were characterized only after the peak T cell response. Most participants were white British and females outnumbered males, and the authors suggested that clonal diversity may have been underestimated. Reportedly, close to half of the unique spike-specific TCRs recognized epitopes lying outside the regions that are mutated in the B.1.351 and B.1.1.7 variants. Conclusions about previously exposed vaccinees are limited, since just a handful of AZD1222 recipients were seropositive for SARS-CoV-2 at baseline. In the small 56-69-year group, the increase in depth fell short of significance, most likely because of low power. After two AZD1222 doses, spike-specific TCR breadth and depth were significantly higher than at day 0 and than in MenACWY recipients.

The time point label for this specimen denotes: baseline before first vaccination. Samples from vaccinated people were obtained from the UK trials COV001 and COV002, which included a single-blind randomized controlled phase 2/3 trial of AZD1222 (ChAdOx1 nCoV-19) in healthy adults. For TCRbeta chain sequencing, PBMC samples from trial participants were taken at day 0 and at day 28 after the second dose. The CDR3 regions of human TCRbeta chains were analyzed by immunosequencing. Per the original workflow: Repertoire TCRs were matched against a reference library of SARS-CoV-2-specific TCRs generated with the MIRA antigen-specificity platform. Breadth was defined as the fraction of unique TCRs that were SARS-CoV-2-associated, and depth was defined as the fraction of total T cells that were SARS-CoV-2-associated. Using the MIRA data, every spike-specific TCR was mapped to the spike region that the TCR reacted to and assigned to either a CD4 or a CD8 class. Log10-transformed breadth and depth values were compared by one-way ANOVA with Sidak's multiple comparisons tests. This is the immuneACCESS table as TCRdb keeps it, with only in-frame sequences that have V and J called. A part of the clones is gone; compared with another copy, unresolved V genes explain less than half, and the rest is unexplained. The DNA gave D and trimming, while V, J and clone size come from that table. A total of some 130,000 clones appear in this sample, 93% of them only once. Together, the top ten hold roughly 0.9% of the sample.

Trimming leaves V shorter by 0 bases and J shorter by 6 bases, with the junction holding 2 bases beyond the gene matches. The CDR3 runs 14 amino acids, cysteine and phenylalanine included. Only the CDR3 part of the read is kept: 42 bases, read in frame from the first base. CDR1 and CDR2 are drawn from the germline V gene: SGHRS, YFSETQ. Recombination connected TRBV5-1 to TRBJ1-4; 7 junctional bases match TRBD1. The TCR sequence derives from an adult in good health. The material sequenced was peripheral blood, taken on day 0 of AZD1222 vaccination. The DNA is as follows: TGCGCCAGCAGCTTGGGGACAGGTTATGAAAAACTGTTTTTT. Its coded protein is CASSLGTGYEKLFF.